This T cell receptor (beta chain) stems from a study of T cells after yellow fever vaccination. Study-wide points: FACS-sorted repertoires could harbor abundant contaminating bulk-population clonotypes. A faster peak, day 5 versus 15, was reached by the weaker secondary response. The booster response re-showed most primary clones: approximately 95% CD4, approximately 90% CD8.

The V end lost 3 bases, the J end lost 4 bases, and 7 bases lay between the germline ends. The CDR3 runs 11 residues. Germline-derived CDR1 and CDR2 are SQVTM and ANQGSEA. This clonotype appeared a few times. Its antigen is unknown. One entry per CDR3 protein results from TCRdb running MiXCR on the 5' RACE reads. The sample shows 250,000 to 350,000 distinct CDR3 sequences, approximately 4.3% of them seen only once. The chain employs TRBV29-1 and TRBJ2-7; the D call may be TRBD1 or TRBD2 (5 bases each). This material consisted of PBMCs, taken 15 days after the yellow fever booster vaccination. The TCR comes from a man between 18 and 35 years old who received the YFV17D yellow fever vaccine. CDR3 sequence: CSVDEGYEQYF. The CDR3 nucleotides read TGCAGCGTTGATGAGGGGTACGAGCAGTACTTC.